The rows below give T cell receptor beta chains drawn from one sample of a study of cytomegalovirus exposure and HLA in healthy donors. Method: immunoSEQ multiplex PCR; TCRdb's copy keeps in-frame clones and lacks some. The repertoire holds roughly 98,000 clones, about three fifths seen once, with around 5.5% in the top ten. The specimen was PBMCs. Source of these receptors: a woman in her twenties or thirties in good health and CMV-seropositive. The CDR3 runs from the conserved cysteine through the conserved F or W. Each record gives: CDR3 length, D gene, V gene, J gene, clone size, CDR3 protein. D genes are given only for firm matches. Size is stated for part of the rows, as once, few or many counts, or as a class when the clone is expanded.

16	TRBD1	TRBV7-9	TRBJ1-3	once	CASSLATGKAGNTIYF
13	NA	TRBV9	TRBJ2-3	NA	CASSVAGTDTQYF
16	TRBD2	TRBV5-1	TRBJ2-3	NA	CASSLAAGGPPDTQYF
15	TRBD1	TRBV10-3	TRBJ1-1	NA	CAIKETGGGNTEAFF
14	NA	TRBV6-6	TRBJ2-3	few	CASRRTGGTDTQYF
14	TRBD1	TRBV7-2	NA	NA	CASSLGTVSYEQYF
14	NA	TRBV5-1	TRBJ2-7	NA	CASSLEGVAYEQYF
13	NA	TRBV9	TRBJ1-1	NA	CASSLGGGTEAFF
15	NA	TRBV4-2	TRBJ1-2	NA	CASSQSTGANYGYTF
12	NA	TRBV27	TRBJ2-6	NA	CASREGANVLTF
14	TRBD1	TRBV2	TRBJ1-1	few	CASRDTEPTGKAFF
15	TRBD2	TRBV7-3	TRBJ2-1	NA	CASSPLGGGYNEQFF
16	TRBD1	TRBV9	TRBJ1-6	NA	CASSVATGANNSPLHF
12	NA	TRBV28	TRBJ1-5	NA	CASKIANLPQHF
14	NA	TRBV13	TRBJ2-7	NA	CASSPSTDPYEQYF